This T cell receptor beta chain appears in the sequencing data of a study of blood T cell repertoires in COVID-19. Study information: Acute and convalescent COVID-19 specimens originated in the United States, Italy and Spain. PBMCs, B-cell-depleted T cells, or T cells provided the cDNA or gDNA that made up the material.

Germline CDR1 LNHDA, CDR2 SQIVND (reference sequence). Trimming cost V 1 base and J 7 bases, with 13 bases left between them. The CDR3 runs 14 residues. This clone has a single count. The authors' processing: Amplifying reference gene primers gave estimates of nucleated cell counts. The table came from immunoSEQ multiplex PCR; TCRdb's copy has only in-frame clones and leaves some out. V, J and clone size are taken as reported in that table, and D and trimming were inferred from the DNA itself. This table holds roughly 220,000 clones, around 84% found once. The chain carries TRBV19 and TRBJ1-1; weak D call: TRBD1 (6 bases). The sequencing sample was made of peripheral blood. This TCR derives from a man older than 75 with acute or convalescent COVID-19. CDR3 DNA: TGTGCCAGTAGTATAGGGGGGCATAGGGGTGAAGCTTTCTTT. Protein: CASSIGGHRGEAFF.